Presented here are 10 T cell receptor beta chains from one specimen sequenced in a study of graft-versus-host responses after intestinal transplantation. Measured with immunoSEQ multiplex PCR; TCRdb has only the in-frame clones, and not every one. The sample consists of about 39,000 clones, about 95% of them appearing once. What these receptors recognize is not known. Here the sequenced sample was unstimulated CD8+ T cells sorted from spleen or lymph node cells, taken before transplant. The receptors stem from a human donor who was the organ donor for an intestinal transplant.

The chain uses TRBV2 and TRBJ2-7; TRBD1 is a possible D gene (5 bases). This CDR3 region has 14 residues. With 1 base removed from V and 2 bases from J, the gap between germline ends came to 9 bases. Per germline, CDR1 SNHLY and CDR2 FYNNEI. CDR3 protein: CASSEEGIPYEQYF. In DNA form, the CDR3 reads TGTGCCAGCAGTGAAGAGGGGATACCCTACGAGCAGTACTTC.

Here the CDR3 reads CASSVAVTPNTGELFF. DNA of the CDR3: TGTGCCAGCAGCGTAGCCGTGACACCCAACACCGGGGAGCTGTTTTTT. The chain joins TRBV9 to TRBJ2-2; D not resolved. Trimming shortened V by 0 bases and J by 2 bases, and 11 bases separated the two germline ends. This CDR3 contains 16 residues. Germline values: CDR1 SGDLS, CDR2 YYNGEE.

Worth noting for this clone: Other DNA variants within this sample encode the same CDR3. CDR3: CAWTSGDNEQFF. The DNA of the CDR3 is TGTGCCTGGACTAGCGGGGACAATGAGCAGTTCTTC. The rearrangement joins TRBV30 to TRBJ2-1, with 9 bases aligning to TRBD2. The CDR3 is 12 residues long. CDR1 is GTSNPN and CDR2 is SVGIG in the germline V gene (reference sequence). Losses at the gene ends were 4 bases for V and 5 bases for J; bases not matched to a gene: 0. Filled out from reference TRBV30 and TRBJ2-1, the complete variable domain reads SQTIHQWPATLVQPVGSPLSLECTVEGTSNPNLYWYRQAAGRGLQLLFYSVGIGQISSEVPQNLSASRPQDRQFILSSKKLLLSDSGFYLCAWTSGDNEQFFGPGTRLTVL.

The rearrangement joins TRBV7-2 to TRBJ2-5, with D unclear. Germline V gives CDR1 SGHTA, CDR2 FQGNSA. The CDR3 has 15 amino acids. With 5 bases removed from V and 2 bases from J, the gap between germline ends came to 15 bases. The CDR3 DNA is TGTGCCAGCAGCCCCGAGGTCCAGATACAAGAGACCCAGTACTTC. This encodes CASSPEVQIQETQYF. Together with reference TRBV7-2 and TRBJ2-5, the CDR3 gives the full variable domain: GAGVSQSPSNKVTEKGKDVELRCDPISGHTALYWYRQSLGQGLEFLIYFQGNSAPDKSGLPSDRFSAERTGGSVSTLTIQRTQQEDSAVYLCASSPEVQIQETQYFGPGTRLLVL.

The CDR3 region has the DNA TGCGCCAGCAGCCAAGTCCCAGTGAACACTGAAGCTTTCTTT. Encoded protein: CASSQVPVNTEAFF. The chain recombines TRBV4-3 with TRBJ1-1; D ambiguous. The V end lost 1 base, the J end lost 0 bases, and 6 bases lay between the germline ends. The CDR3 consists of 14 residues. The germline gives CDR1 LGHNA, CDR2 YSLEER.

This chain links TRBV7-6 with TRBJ2-3; D is unclear. Per germline, CDR1 SGHVS and CDR2 FNYEAQ. Between the trimmed V and J ends, which lost 5 bases and 0 bases, there was a span of 9 bases. The length of the CDR3 is 14 residues. The CDR3 region is CASSLGPSTDTQYF. In DNA form, the CDR3 reads TGTGCCAGCAGCCTGGGTCCGAGCACAGATACGCAGTATTTT.

The gene calls are TRBV10-3 and TRBJ1-2; D is undetermined. The germline CDR1 and CDR2 sequences are ENHRY and SYGVKD. V shed 6 bases and J shed 4 bases, with 18 bases lying between them. The length of the CDR3 is 15 residues. The CDR3 loop reads CAISGIGGGLYGYTF. CDR3 DNA: TGTGCCATCAGCGGAATCGGCGGTGGGCTCTATGGCTACACCTTC.

This clone appeared a few times. The DNA of the CDR3 is TGTGCCAGTAGTATAGATCAGGGTTCACCCCTCCACTTT. Amino acids: CASSIDQGSPLHF. The chain has TRBV19 and TRBJ1-6; D perhaps matches TRBD1 (5 bases). The V end was cut by 0 bases, the J end by 9 bases, with 6 bases between. The germline V gene has CDR1 LNHDA and CDR2 SQIVND (reference sequence). The CDR3 has 13 amino acids.

V is TRBV2 and J is TRBJ2-2; D possibly uses TRBD1 or TRBD2 (6 bases each). CDR3 length: 16 residues. The V gene lost 0 bases and the J gene lost 3 bases, with 11 bases spanning the gap. The germline V gene has CDR1 SNHLY and CDR2 FYNNEI. CDR3 sequence reads: CASSEAGGHYTGELFF. The CDR3 region has the DNA TGTGCCAGCAGTGAAGCGGGGGGACATTACACCGGGGAGCTGTTTTTT.

The V and J genes are TRBV5-8 and TRBJ2-7; D might be TRBD1 or TRBD2, each matching 5 bases. The CDR3 covers 15 residues. V was clipped by 1 base and J by 0 bases, with 11 bases between them. Germline values: CDR1 SGHTS, CDR2 YDEGEE. CDR3 DNA sequence: TGTGCCAGCAGCTTGCGAGGGACCTCCTCCTACGAGCAGTACTTC. This codes for CASSLRGTSSYEQYF.